This T cell receptor beta chain stems from a study of blood T cell repertoires in COVID-19. Study-level information: The United States, Italy and Spain were the sources of the acute and convalescent COVID-19 samples.

Profiling relied on immunoSEQ multiplex PCR, and the TCRdb table lists in-frame clones only, not all of them. The sample includes roughly 220,000 clones, around 84% of them seen just once. V shed 7 bases, J shed 6 bases, and the junction held 7 bases outside the gene matches. The CDR3 consists of 14 residues. The V gene's germline CDR1 is SNHLY and CDR2 FYNNEI. This TCR was recovered from a young man with active or convalescent COVID-19. The sample taken for sequencing was peripheral blood. This rearrangement joins TRBV2 to TRBJ2-2; 8 positions agree with TRBD2. CDR3 sequence reads: CASIERETAGELFF. The CDR3 bases are TGTGCCAGCATCGAGCGGGAGACGGCCGGGGAGCTGTTTTTT. The variable domain in full, completed from reference TRBV2 and TRBJ2-2, reads EPEVTQTPSHQVTQMGQEVILRCVPISNHLYFYWYRQILGQKVEFLVSFYNNEISEKSEIFDDQFSVERPDGSNFTLKIRSTKLEDSAMYFCASIERETAGELFFGEGSRLTVL.